This T cell receptor (beta chain) was captured in a study of blood T cell repertoires in COVID-19. From germline, CDR1 is SGHRS and CDR2 YFSETQ. This CDR3 has 15 residues. V lost 3 bases and J lost 6, with 16 bases in between. TCRdb keeps only in-frame clones here, not all; method: immunoSEQ multiplex PCR. This table holds about 220,000 clones, about four fifths found once. This receptor was obtained from a woman of 80 years or more with acute or convalescent COVID-19. The chain employs TRBV5-1 and TRBJ2-1, with D perhaps TRBD2 (5 bases). The sample was peripheral blood. The CDR3, as DNA: TGCGCCAGCAGCTCTCACGCGGGTTTGGGCAATGAGCAGTTCTTC. Amino acid sequence: CASSSHAGLGNEQFF.